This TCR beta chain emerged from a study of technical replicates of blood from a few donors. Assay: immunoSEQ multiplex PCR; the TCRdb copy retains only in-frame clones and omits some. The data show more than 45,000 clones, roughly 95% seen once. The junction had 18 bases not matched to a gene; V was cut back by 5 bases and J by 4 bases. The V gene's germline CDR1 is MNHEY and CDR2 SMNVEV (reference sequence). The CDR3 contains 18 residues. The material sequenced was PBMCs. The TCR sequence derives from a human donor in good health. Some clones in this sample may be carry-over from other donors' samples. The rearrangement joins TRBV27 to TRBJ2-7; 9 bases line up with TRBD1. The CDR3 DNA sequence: TGTGCCAGCAGTACAGAACTTCCGGGACAGGGTTTAATTTACGAGCAGTACTTC. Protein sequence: CASSTELPGQGLIYEQYF.